Listed below are T cell receptor beta chains from one sample, sequenced in a study of blood T cells in healthy people across ages. TCRdb re-analysed the 5' RACE reads in MiXCR, keeping a single row per CDR3 protein. Among 1.8 million or so distinct CDR3 sequences, more than 35% were seen once, and the ten largest hold 23%. Sequencing input: blood. These receptor sequences come from a human donor in good health. CDR3s leave out the opening cysteine and the closing phenylalanine or tryptophan. Only some rows state a clone size, as once, few, many or a class for expanded clones.

clone_size v_call cdr3_aa
NA TRBV13 ASSLVLRGPHNEQF
NA TRBV20-1 NARDSWPNYGYT
NA TRBV29-1 SGSPAGGGNEQF
few TRBV12-3/TRBV12-4 ASSMDWASGLREQY
few TRBV7-9 ASSLAAQPQH
once TRBV5-1 ASSLGPHPVSYEQY
NA TRBV5-1 ASTITRGLGANVLT
few TRBV20-1 SAHTGLTIDGTTDTQY
once TRBV9 ASSVPGDYT
NA TRBV4-1 ASSQVGAEAF
few TRBV5-8 ASNMGGAHEQY
NA TRBV11-2 ASSLGGGLKPRGYEQY
NA TRBV10-3 AISESGEYEQY
NA TRBV4-3 ASSQDTLISTGASGYGYT
few TRBV6-2/TRBV6-3 ASTLAGKETQY
few TRBV7-2 ASSPGQGYEQF